The clone carrying this T cell receptor beta chain occurred many times. This specimen comes from a study of glioma-infiltrating T cells. CDR1 SGHTA and CDR2 FQGNSA come from the germline V gene. CDR3 size: 14 residues. The germline V and J ends were trimmed by 5 bases and 5 bases, with 15 bases remaining between them. The iRepertoire nested amplicon-rescue multiplex PCR amplified TCR alpha and beta CDR3s from RNA. TCRdb re-called the multiplex PCR reads through MiXCR, storing one row per CDR3 protein. Counted here are around 190,000 distinct CDR3 sequences, about 32% occurring once; the ten biggest clones make up 20% to 25%.

The source of this sequence is a human donor with low-grade glioma or glioblastoma, undergoing nonglioma brain surgery, or in good health (not recorded which). V usage is TRBV7-2 and J usage is TRBJ1-1; possible D gene TRBD1, 5 bases. Sequencing used glioma tissue, nonneoplastic brain tissue, or PBMCs (not recorded which). The CDR3 nucleotides read TGTGCCAGCAGCCCGGTTGCGGGGGGAACTGAAGCTTTCTTT. This gives the protein CASSPVAGGTEAFF.